Below are 23 T cell receptor beta chains sequenced from a single sample in a study of T-cell reconstitution after alpha-beta-depleted transplantation in children. The TCRbeta library was prepared with unique molecular identifiers. TCRdb reanalysed the PCR reads using MiXCR and keeps one entry per CDR3 protein. This table has about 640,000 distinct CDR3 sequences, 16% appearing once. Sample: PBMCs from the stem cell graft donor, taken from the stem cell graft. The origin of the receptors is a human donor who donated a stem cell graft to a child with acute myeloid leukemia.

This clonotype came up many times. The V and J genes are TRBV20-1 and TRBJ2-1; D might be TRBD2 (6 bases). Per germline, CDR1 DFQATT and CDR2 SNEGSKA (reference sequence). There are 12 residues in the CDR3. With 8 bases removed from V and 4 bases from J, the gap between germline ends came to 12 bases. DNA of the CDR3: TGCAGTACCCGGGGACTTTACAATGAGCAGTTCTTC. As protein: CSTRGLYNEQFF.

This clonotype was seen at least ten times. The rearrangement joins TRBV29-1 to TRBJ2-3; 8 bases map to TRBD1. V shed 5 bases, J shed 5 bases, and the junction held 6 bases outside the gene matches. CDR1 and CDR2 from the germline V gene are SQVTM and ANQGSEA. There are 13 residues in the CDR3. The CDR3 DNA sequence: TGCAGCGTTTGCCAGGGGGCGGGAGATACGCAGTATTTT. Its translation: CSVCQGAGDTQYF.

This clonotype came up many times. The J gene is TRBJ2-3, the V gene TRBV20-1; D is uncertain. The germline gives CDR1 DFQATT, CDR2 SNEGSKA (reference sequence). This CDR3 region has 14 residues. Trimming stripped 1 base from V and 2 bases from J, with 10 bases between. The CDR3, as DNA: TGCAGTGCTAGAGCCATAGGGTCCACAGATACGCAGTATTTT. It encodes CSARAIGSTDTQYF.

This clonotype was recorded a few times. The chain is built from TRBV9 and TRBJ2-7; the match to TRBD2 covers 7 bases. The length of the CDR3 is 15 residues. V lost 4 bases to trimming and J lost 2 bases; unmatched junction nucleotides: 9. CDR1 and CDR2 from the germline V gene are SGDLS and YYNGEE. This CDR3 is CASSISGGPPYEQYF. CDR3 DNA: TGTGCCAGCAGCATATCGGGGGGACCTCCCTACGAGCAGTACTTC.

This clonotype was recorded many times. The V gene is TRBV12-3 or TRBV12-4, the J gene TRBJ2-3; perhaps D is TRBD1 or TRBD2 (6 bases each). CDR3 length equals 15 residues. Trimming left V 5 bases short and J 6 bases short, with 18 bases between. CDR3 residues: CASSLRTAGGDTQYF. The CDR3 DNA is TGTGCCAGCAGTCTCCGGACAGCCGGGGGCGATACGCAGTATTTT.

This clonotype was recorded at least ten times. The chain employs TRBV6-5 and TRBJ2-3, with D hard to call. Germline lookup yields CDR1 MNHEY and CDR2 SVGAGI. The CDR3 totals 15 residues. Between the trimmed V and J ends, which lost 8 bases and 7 bases, there was a span of 22 bases. CDR3 in amino acids: CASSPIVVPSNTQYF. The CDR3, as DNA: TGTGCCAGCTCCCCCATAGTAGTCCCCTCCAATACGCAGTATTTT.

This clonotype was seen a handful of times. The CDR3 loop reads CASTPSGGGYEQYV. Here the CDR3 DNA reads TGTGCCAGCACCCCTAGCGGGGGTGGGTACGAGCAGTACGTC. This sequence joins TRBV28 and TRBJ2-7; 10 nucleotides line up with TRBD2. CDR3 length: 14 residues. V lost 7 bases to trimming and J lost 4 bases; unmatched junction nucleotides: 7. Germline CDR1 is MDHEN and CDR2 is SYDVKM.

The rearrangement joins TRBV15 to TRBJ1-6; 7 bases line up with TRBD1. Germline CDR1 reads LNHNV; CDR2 reads YYDKDF (reference sequence). This CDR3 comprises 15 residues. V was clipped by 2 bases and J by 7 bases; unmatched bases: 5. The CDR3 sequence is CATSRSKTGNSPLHF. In DNA form, the CDR3 reads TGTGCCACCAGCAGATCTAAGACAGGGAATTCACCCCTCCACTTT.

This clonotype was counted many times. V and J are TRBV20-1 and TRBJ1-1; 8 bases fit TRBD1. The ends lost 3 bases at V and 5 bases at J; junction bases unmatched: 11. From germline, CDR1 is DFQATT and CDR2 SNEGSKA (reference sequence). This CDR3 contains 15 residues. The CDR3 DNA reads as TGCAGTGCTAGGGGACAGGCCGTACGTAGGACTGAAGCTTTCTTT. Protein: CSARGQAVRRTEAFF.

At least ten counts were recorded for this clonotype. This chain uses TRBV20-1 with TRBJ2-5, with a possible D match to TRBD2 (6 bases). CDR3 length equals 12 residues. The V end lost 5 bases, the J end lost 4 bases, and 11 bases lay between the germline ends. CDR1 DFQATT and CDR2 SNEGSKA come from the germline V gene (reference sequence). The CDR3 DNA reads TGCAGTGCTTCGGGACTCCCAGAGACCCAGTACTTC. Protein sequence: CSASGLPETQYF.

On this clonotype itself: Here the CDR3 omits its conserved ending phenylalanine or tryptophan, so a read error is the likely source. The chain combines TRBV5-5 with TRBJ1-2; 7 bases fit TRBD1. J gave up 4 bases and V 3 bases, and 6 bases lay outside the gene matches. This CDR3 is 14 amino acids long. Germline CDR1 is SGHKS and CDR2 is YYEKEE (reference sequence). The CDR3 spells CASSSGGDPYGYTI. Here the CDR3 DNA reads TGTGCCAGCAGCTCAGGGGGGGACCCCTATGGCTACACCATC.

At least ten counts were recorded for this clonotype. V usage is TRBV20-1 and J usage is TRBJ2-1, with 12 nucleotides matching TRBD2. Germline CDR1 and CDR2: DFQATT and SNEGSKA (reference sequence). The CDR3 is made up of 15 amino acids. V lost 6 bases to trimming and J lost 2 bases; unmatched junction nucleotides: 5. The CDR3 DNA sequence: TGCAGTGCATACCCTAGCGGGGGGGCCTACAATGAGCAGTTCTTC. Encoded protein: CSAYPSGGAYNEQFF.

The sample holds many counts of this clonotype. V is TRBV9 and J is TRBJ2-7; D is unresolved. The CDR3 is made up of 14 amino acids. Trimming stripped 0 bases from V and 4 bases from J, with 11 bases between. Germline V CDR1 and CDR2: SGDLS, YYNGEE. The CDR3 DNA reads as TGTGCCAGCAGCGTAGGACCCAGTGAGTACGAGCAGTACGTC. Its protein product is CASSVGPSEYEQYV.

The V and J genes are TRBV7-9 and TRBJ2-7; D unclear. The CDR3 is made up of 12 amino acids. V lost 1 base, J lost 3 bases, and 4 bases lay in between. Per germline, CDR1 SEHNR and CDR2 FQNEAQ (reference sequence). CDR3 loop: CASSLDYYEQYF. CDR3 nucleotides: TGTGCCAGCAGCTTAGATTACTACGAGCAGTACTTC.

Note on this clonotype: The junction shows a germline mismatch at one end, possibly a read error. This chain connects TRBV20-1 to TRBJ2-3, with 9 nucleotides matching TRBD2. The CDR3 runs 18 residues. Germline V gene data show CDR1 as DFQATT and CDR2 as SNEGSKA (reference sequence). The CDR3 DNA follows: TGCTGTGCTAGAGATCTGGGAAAGCGGGGGGTTAGAACAGATACGCAGTATTTT. This gives the protein CCARDLGKRGVRTDTQYF.

This rearrangement joins TRBV4-3 to TRBJ2-7, with 8 bases matching TRBD1. V was clipped by 1 base and J by 2 bases; unmatched bases: 4. This CDR3 region has 15 residues. Germline lookup yields CDR1 LGHNA and CDR2 YSLEER. The CDR3 DNA follows: TGCGCCAGCAGCCAAGGGACAGGGAGCGCCTACGAGCAGTACTTC. Its protein is CASSQGTGSAYEQYF.

The rearrangement uses TRBV7-2 and TRBJ1-4; D not resolved. The CDR3 has 13 residues. The germline V gene has CDR1 SGHTA and CDR2 FQGNSA. V lost 4 bases to trimming and J lost 4 bases, with 7 bases between them. The CDR3 region is CASSYTFNEKLFF. CDR3 bases: TGTGCCAGCAGCTACACGTTTAATGAAAAACTGTTTTTT.

This clonotype was seen repeatedly, ten times or more. CDR3 DNA: TGCAGTGCTAGAGATGGATACGAGCAGTACGTC. Residues: CSARDGYEQYV. The rearrangement uses TRBV20-1 and TRBJ2-7; D call uncertain. CDR3 size: 11 residues. Per germline, CDR1 DFQATT and CDR2 SNEGSKA (reference sequence). V was clipped by 0 bases and J by 4 bases, with 4 bases between them.

This clonotype has more than one count but fewer than ten. The chain uses TRBV18 and TRBJ1-3; no reliable D call. Between the trimmed V and J ends, which lost 3 bases and 4 bases, there was a span of 13 bases. Germline V gene lookup returns CDR1 KGHSH and CDR2 LQKENI. This CDR3 is built from 15 residues. Written as DNA, the CDR3 is TGTGCCAGCTCACCTCAGCCACGAGGAGGAAACACCATATATTTT. Amino acids: CASSPQPRGGNTIYF.

This clonotype has ten or more counts. CDR3 residues: CSAPKGEGYGYTF. For the CDR3, the DNA is TGCAGTGCCCCAAAGGGTGAAGGCTATGGCTACACCTTC. The chain carries TRBV20-1 and TRBJ1-2; D ambiguous. This CDR3 is built from 13 residues. V was shortened by 6 bases and J by 4 bases, with 15 bases between the two germline ends. CDR1 is DFQATT and CDR2 is SNEGSKA in the germline V gene (reference sequence).

This clonotype was detected only a few times. V is TRBV9 and J is TRBJ2-1; tentatively, D is TRBD1 (6 bases). Deletions cut 4 bases from V and 5 bases from J, with 13 bases between. CDR1 is SGDLS, CDR2 YYNGEE, per germline. The CDR3 runs 14 residues. The CDR3 nucleotides are TGTGCCAGCAGCCCGGTTAGGGGGAACAATGAGCAGTTCTTC. Its protein is CASSPVRGNNEQFF.

This clonotype came up many times. V gene TRBV29-1 combines with J gene TRBJ2-1; D is unresolved. CDR1 is SQVTM and CDR2 is ANQGSEA in the germline V gene. V dropped 7 bases and J dropped 5 bases, with 12 bases sitting between them. The CDR3 contains 12 residues. Here the CDR3 DNA reads TGCAGCGCATGTAAAGTCGACAATGAGCAGTTCTTC. Its translation is CSACKVDNEQFF.

The chain joins TRBV7-3 to TRBJ1-6, with D possibly being TRBD1 (5 bases). CDR1 and CDR2 from the germline V gene are SGHTA and FQGTGA. The V end lost 3 bases, the J end lost 10 bases, and 13 bases lay between the germline ends. The CDR3 contains 14 residues. CDR3 sequence: CASSLDSGTSPLHF. CDR3 in DNA: TGTGCCAGCAGCTTGGACTCAGGGACCTCACCCCTCCACTTT.